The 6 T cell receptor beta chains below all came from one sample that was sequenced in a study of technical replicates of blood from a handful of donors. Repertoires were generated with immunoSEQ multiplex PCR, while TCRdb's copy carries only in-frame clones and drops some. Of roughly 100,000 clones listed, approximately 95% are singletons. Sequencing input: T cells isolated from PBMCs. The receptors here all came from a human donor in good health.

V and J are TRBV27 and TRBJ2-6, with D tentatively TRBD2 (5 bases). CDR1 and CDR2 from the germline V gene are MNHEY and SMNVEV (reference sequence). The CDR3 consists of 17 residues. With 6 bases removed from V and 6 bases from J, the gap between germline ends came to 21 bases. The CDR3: CASSRKLDGMEANVLTF. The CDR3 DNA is TGTGCCAGCAGCCGGAAACTAGACGGCATGGAGGCCAACGTCCTGACTTTC. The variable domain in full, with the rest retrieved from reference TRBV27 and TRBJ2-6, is EAQVTQNPRYLITVTGKKLTVTCSQNMNHEYMSWYRQDPGLGLRQIYYSMNVEVTDKGDVPEGYKVSRKEKRNFPLILESPSPNQTSLYFCASSRKLDGMEANVLTFGAGSRLTVL.

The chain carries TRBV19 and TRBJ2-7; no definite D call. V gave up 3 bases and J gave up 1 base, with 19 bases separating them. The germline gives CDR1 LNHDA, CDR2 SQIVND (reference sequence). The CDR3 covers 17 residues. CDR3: CASSIAGEGPDSYEQYF. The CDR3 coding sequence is TGTGCCAGTAGTATTGCAGGCGAAGGCCCTGATTCCTACGAGCAGTACTTC.

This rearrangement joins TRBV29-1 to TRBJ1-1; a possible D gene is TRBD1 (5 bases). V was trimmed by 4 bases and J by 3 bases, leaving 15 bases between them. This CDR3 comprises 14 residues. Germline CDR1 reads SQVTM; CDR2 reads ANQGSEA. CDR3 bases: TGCAGCGTTGTGGCAGTGGGGGGGGACACTGAAGCTTTCTTT. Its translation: CSVVAVGGDTEAFF.

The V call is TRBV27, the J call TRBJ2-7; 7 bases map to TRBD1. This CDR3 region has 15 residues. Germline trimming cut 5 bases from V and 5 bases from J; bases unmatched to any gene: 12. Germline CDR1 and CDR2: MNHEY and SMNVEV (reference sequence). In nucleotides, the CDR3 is TGTGCCAGCAGTCCACGGACAGGTTTTTTTGACGAGCAGTACTTC. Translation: CASSPRTGFFDEQYF.

The CDR3 here is CASSQQDRGSYEQYF. CDR3 bases: TGTGCCAGCAGCCAACAGGACAGGGGCTCCTACGAGCAGTACTTC. The V and J genes are TRBV14 and TRBJ2-7; 9 positions agree with TRBD1. V dropped 2 bases and J dropped 0; count of bases not matched to a gene: 2. Germline V gives CDR1 SGHDN, CDR2 FVKESK. CDR3 size: 15 residues.

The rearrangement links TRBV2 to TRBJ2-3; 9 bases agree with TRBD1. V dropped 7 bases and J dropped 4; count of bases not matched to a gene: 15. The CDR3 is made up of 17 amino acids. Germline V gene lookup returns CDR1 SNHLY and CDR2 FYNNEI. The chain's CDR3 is CASTRAAAGQGSDTQYF. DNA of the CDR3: TGTGCCAGCACGAGGGCAGCCGCTGGACAGGGGTCAGATACGCAGTATTTT.